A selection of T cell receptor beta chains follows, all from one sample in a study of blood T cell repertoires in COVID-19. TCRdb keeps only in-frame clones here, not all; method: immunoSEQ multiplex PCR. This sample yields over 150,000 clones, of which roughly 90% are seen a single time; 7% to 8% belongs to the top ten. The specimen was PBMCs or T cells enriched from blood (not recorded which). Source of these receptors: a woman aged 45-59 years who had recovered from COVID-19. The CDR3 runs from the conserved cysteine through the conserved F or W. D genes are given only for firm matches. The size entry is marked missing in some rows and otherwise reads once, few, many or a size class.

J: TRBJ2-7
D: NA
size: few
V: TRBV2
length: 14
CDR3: CASSEGPQSAEQYF
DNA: TGTGCCAGCAGTGAAGGGCCCCAGAGCGCCGAGCAGTACTTC

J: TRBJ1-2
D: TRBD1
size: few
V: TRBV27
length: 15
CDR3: CASSFQGARNYGYTF
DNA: TGTGCCAGCAGTTTCCAGGGGGCGCGGAACTATGGCTACACCTTC

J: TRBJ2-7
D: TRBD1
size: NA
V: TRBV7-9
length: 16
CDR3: CASSQPGQGSSYEQYF
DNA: TGTGCCAGCAGCCAACCGGGACAGGGTTCGTCCTACGAGCAGTACTTC

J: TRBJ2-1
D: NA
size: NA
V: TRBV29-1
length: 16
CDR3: CSVESLRETGYNEQFF
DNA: TGCAGCGTTGAATCTTTGCGGGAGACAGGTTACAATGAGCAGTTCTTC

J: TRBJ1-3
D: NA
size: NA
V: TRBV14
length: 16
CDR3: CASSSVRTLRGNTIYF
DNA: TGTGCCAGCAGCTCCGTGAGGACACTCAGGGGAAACACCATATATTTT

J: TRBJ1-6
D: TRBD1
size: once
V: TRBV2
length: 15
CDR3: CASSEAQGASSPLHF
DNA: TGTGCCAGCAGTGAAGCACAGGGGGCGAGTTCACCCCTCCACTTT

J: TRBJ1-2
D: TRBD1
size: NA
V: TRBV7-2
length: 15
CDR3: CASSLDYRGHYGYTF
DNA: TGTGCCAGCAGCTTAGACTACAGGGGTCACTATGGCTACACCTTC

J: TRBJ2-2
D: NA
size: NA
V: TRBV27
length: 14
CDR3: CASSLSTMPGELFF
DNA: TGTGCCAGCAGTTTGTCGACTATGCCCGGGGAGCTGTTTTTT

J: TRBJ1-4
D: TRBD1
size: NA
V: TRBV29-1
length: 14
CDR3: CSVEKGTGDEKLFF
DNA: TGCAGCGTTGAGAAGGGGACAGGGGATGAAAAACTGTTTTTT

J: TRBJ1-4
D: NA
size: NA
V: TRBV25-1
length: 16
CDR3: CASSEYRSGGSEKLFF
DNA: TGTGCCAGCAGTGAATACCGATCAGGCGGGAGTGAAAAACTGTTTTTT

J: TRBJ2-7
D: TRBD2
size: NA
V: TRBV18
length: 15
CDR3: CASSPPGLVGYEQYF
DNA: TGTGCCAGCTCACCACCGGGACTAGTGGGCTACGAGCAGTACTTC

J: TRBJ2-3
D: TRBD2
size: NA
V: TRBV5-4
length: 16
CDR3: CASSMGTSGSADTQYF
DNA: TGTGCCAGCAGCATGGGGACTAGCGGGAGTGCAGATACGCAGTATTTT

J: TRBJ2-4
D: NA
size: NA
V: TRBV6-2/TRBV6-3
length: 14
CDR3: CASSYSIRENIQYF
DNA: TGTGCCAGCAGTTACTCGATCAGGGAAAACATTCAGTACTTC

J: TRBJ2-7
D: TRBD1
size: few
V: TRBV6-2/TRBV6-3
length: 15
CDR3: CASSQLPGGWGEQYF
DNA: TGTGCCAGCAGCCAACTTCCAGGGGGCTGGGGCGAGCAGTACTTC

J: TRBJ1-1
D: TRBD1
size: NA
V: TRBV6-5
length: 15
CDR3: CASRSHRGPNTEAFF
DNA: TGTGCCAGCAGGAGTCACAGGGGCCCGAACACTGAAGCTTTCTTT

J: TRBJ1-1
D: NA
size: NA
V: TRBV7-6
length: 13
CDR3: CASSRTMNTEAFF
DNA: TGTGCCAGCAGCCGGACTATGAACACTGAAGCTTTCTTT

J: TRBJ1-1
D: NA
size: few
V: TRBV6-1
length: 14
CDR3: CASSEFRESTEAFF
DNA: TGTGCCAGCAGTGAATTCAGGGAAAGCACTGAAGCTTTCTTT

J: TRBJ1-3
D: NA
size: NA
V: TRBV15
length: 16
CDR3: CATSTGSAGTGNTIYF
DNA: TGTGCCACCAGCACCGGCAGCGCGGGAACTGGAAACACCATATATTTT

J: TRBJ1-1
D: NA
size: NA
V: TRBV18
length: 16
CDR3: CASSPRAIAENTEAFF
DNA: TGTGCCAGCTCACCACGTGCAATAGCGGAGAACACTGAAGCTTTCTTT

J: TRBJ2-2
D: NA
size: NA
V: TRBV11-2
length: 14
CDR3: CASSLWRGTGELFF
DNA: TGTGCCAGCAGCTTATGGAGGGGCACCGGGGAGCTGTTTTTT

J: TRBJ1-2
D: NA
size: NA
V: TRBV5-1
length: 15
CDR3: CASSSPRQGKGSYTF
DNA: TGCGCCAGCAGCTCGCCACGCCAGGGGAAAGGAAGCTACACCTTC

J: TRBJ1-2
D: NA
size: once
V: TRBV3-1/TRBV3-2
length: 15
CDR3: CASSQGTRGSYGYTF
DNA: TGTGCCAGCAGCCAAGGGACCCGGGGGAGCTATGGCTACACCTTC

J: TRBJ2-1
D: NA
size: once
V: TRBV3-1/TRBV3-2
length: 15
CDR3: CASSQLPGLVSEQFF
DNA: TGTGCCAGCAGCCAGCTCCCGGGACTGGTGAGTGAGCAGTTCTTC

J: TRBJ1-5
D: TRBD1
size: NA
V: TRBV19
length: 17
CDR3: CASSIEPQGIGNQPQHF
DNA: TGTGCCAGTAGTATAGAACCACAGGGGATTGGGAATCAGCCCCAGCATTTT

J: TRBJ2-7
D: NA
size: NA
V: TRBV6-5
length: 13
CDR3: CASSSVNSYEQYF
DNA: TGTGCCAGCAGTTCTGTAAACTCCTACGAGCAGTACTTC

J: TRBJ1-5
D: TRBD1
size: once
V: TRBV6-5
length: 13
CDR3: CASGGQLNQPQHF
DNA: TGTGCCAGCGGGGGACAGCTCAATCAGCCCCAGCATTTT

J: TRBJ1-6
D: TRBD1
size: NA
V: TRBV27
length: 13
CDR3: CASMDRVGSPLHF
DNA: TGTGCCAGCATGGACAGGGTTGGTTCACCCCTCCACTTT